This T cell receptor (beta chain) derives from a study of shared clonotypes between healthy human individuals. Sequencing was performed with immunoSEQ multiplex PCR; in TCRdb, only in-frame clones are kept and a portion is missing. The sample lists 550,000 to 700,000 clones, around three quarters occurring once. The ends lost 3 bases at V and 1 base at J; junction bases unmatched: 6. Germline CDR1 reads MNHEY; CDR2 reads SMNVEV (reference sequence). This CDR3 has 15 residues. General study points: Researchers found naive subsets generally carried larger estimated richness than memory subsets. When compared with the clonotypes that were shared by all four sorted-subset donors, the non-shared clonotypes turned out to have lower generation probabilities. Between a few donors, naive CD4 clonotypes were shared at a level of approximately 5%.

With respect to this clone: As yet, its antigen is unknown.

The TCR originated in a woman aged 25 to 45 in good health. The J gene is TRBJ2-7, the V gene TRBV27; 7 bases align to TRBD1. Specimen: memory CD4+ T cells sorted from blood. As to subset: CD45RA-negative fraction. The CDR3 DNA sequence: TGTGCCAGCAGTTTTGACCGGGACAGATCCTACGAGCAGTACTTC. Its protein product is CASSFDRDRSYEQYF.